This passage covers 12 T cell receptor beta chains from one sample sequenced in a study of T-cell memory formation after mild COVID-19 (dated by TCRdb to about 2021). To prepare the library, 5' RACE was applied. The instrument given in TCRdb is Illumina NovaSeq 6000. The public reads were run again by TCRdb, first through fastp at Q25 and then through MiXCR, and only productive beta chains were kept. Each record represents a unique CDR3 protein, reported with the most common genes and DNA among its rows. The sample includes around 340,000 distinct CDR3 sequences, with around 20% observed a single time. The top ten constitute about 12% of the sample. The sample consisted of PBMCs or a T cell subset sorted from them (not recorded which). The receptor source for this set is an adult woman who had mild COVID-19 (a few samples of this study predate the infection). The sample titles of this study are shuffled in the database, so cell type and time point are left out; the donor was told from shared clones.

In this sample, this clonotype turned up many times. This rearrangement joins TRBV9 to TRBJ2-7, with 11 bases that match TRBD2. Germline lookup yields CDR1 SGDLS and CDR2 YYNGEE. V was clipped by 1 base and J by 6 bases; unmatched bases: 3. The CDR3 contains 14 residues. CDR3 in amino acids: CASSVTGTSGEQYF. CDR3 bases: TGTGCCAGCAGCGTAACCGGGACTAGCGGCGAGCAGTACTTC. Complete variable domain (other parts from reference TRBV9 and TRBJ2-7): DSGVTQTPKHLITATGQRVTLRCSPRSGDLSVYWYQQSLDQGLQFLIQYYNGEERAKGNILERFSAQQFPDLHSELNLSSLELGDSALYFCASSVTGTSGEQYFGPGTRLTVT.

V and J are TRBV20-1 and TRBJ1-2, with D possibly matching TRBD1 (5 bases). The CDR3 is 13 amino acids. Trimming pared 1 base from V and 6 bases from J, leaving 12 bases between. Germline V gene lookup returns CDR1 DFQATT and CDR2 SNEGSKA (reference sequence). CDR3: CSARAGTRDGYTF. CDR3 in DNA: TGCAGTGCTAGAGCCGGGACCAGGGATGGCTACACCTTC.

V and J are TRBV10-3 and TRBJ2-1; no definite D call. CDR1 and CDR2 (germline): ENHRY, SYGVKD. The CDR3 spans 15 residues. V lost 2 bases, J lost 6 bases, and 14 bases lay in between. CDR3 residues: CAISETAPLGNEQFF. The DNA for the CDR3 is TGTGCCATCAGTGAGACAGCACCCTTAGGCAATGAGCAGTTCTTC.

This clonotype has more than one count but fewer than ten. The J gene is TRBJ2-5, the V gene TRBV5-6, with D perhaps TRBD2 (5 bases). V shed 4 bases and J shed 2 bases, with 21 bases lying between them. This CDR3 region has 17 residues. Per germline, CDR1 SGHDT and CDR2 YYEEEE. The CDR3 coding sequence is TGTGCCAGCAGCCCCCGGCGAGGACTGTGGGGACAAGAGACCCAGTACTTC. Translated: CASSPRRGLWGQETQYF.

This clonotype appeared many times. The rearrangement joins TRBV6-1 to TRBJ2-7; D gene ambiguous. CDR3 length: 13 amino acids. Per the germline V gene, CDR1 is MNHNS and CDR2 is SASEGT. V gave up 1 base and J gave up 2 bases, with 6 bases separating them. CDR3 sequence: CASSEEETYEQYF. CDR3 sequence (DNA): TGTGCCAGCAGTGAAGAGGAAACCTACGAGCAGTACTTC.

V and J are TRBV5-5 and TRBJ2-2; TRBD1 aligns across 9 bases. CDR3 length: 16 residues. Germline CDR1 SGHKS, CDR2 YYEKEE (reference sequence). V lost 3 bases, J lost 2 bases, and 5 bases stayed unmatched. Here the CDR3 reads CASSSGQGLNTGELFF. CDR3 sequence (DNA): TGTGCCAGCAGCTCCGGACAGGGGCTAAACACCGGGGAGCTGTTTTTT.

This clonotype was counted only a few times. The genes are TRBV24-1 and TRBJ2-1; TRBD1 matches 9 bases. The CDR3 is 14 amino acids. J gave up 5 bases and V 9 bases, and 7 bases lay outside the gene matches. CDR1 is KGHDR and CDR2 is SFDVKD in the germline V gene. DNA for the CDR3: TGTGCCACCGGGATGGGGACAGGGAACAATGAGCAGTTCTTC. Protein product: CATGMGTGNNEQFF.

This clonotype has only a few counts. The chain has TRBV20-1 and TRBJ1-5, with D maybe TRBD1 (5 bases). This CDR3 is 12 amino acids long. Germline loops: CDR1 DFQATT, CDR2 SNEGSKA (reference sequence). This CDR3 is CSISQGNQPQHF. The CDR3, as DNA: TGCAGCATCTCACAGGGCAATCAGCCCCAGCATTTT.

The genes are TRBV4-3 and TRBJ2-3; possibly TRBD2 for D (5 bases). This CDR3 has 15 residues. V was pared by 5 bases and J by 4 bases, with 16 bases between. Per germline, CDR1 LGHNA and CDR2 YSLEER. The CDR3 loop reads CASSINRLAADTQYF. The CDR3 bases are TGCGCCAGCAGCATTAACCGCCTAGCCGCAGATACGCAGTATTTT.

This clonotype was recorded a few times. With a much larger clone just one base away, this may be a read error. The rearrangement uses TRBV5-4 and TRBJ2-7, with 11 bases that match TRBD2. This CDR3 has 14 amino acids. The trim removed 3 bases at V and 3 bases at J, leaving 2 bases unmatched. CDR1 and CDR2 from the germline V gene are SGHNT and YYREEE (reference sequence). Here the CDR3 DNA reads TGTGCCAGCAGCTGGGGGACTAGCGGCTACGAGCAGTACTTC. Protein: CASSWGTSGYEQYF.

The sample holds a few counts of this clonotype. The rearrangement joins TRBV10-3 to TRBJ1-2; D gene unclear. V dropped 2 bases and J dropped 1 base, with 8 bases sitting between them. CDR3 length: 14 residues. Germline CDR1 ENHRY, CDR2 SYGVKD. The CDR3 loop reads CAISEDGFNYGYTF. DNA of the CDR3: TGTGCCATCAGTGAGGATGGGTTTAACTATGGCTACACCTTC.

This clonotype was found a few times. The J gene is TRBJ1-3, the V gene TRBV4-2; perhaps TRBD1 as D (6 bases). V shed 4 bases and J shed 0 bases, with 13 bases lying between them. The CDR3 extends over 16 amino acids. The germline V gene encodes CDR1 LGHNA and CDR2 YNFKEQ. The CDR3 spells CASSPSLDSSGNTIYF. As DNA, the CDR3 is TGTGCCAGCAGCCCCTCTTTGGACAGCTCTGGAAACACCATATATTTT.